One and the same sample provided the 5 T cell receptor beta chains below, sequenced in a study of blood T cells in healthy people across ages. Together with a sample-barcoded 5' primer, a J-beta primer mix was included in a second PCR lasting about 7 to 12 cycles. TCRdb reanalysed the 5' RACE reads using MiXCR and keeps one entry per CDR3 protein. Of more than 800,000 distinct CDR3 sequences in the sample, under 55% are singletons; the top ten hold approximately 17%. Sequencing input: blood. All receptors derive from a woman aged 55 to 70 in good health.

The CDR3 region is CASSLKGSYETQYF. CDR3 bases: TGTGCCAGCAGTTTAAAGGGGTCGTATGAGACCCAGTACTTC. The V and J genes are TRBV28 and TRBJ2-4; possibly TRBD1 for D (5 bases). The end of the DNA aligns better with TRBJ2-5, so the J call may be wrong. Germline CDR1 MDHEN, CDR2 SYDVKM. CDR3 size: 14 residues.

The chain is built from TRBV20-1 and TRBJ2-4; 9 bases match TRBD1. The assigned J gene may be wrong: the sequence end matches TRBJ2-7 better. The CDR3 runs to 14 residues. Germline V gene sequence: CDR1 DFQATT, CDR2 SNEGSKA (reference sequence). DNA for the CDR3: TGCAGTGCTAAACCGGGACAGGGCGACGACGAGCAGTACTTC. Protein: CSAKPGQGDDEQYF.

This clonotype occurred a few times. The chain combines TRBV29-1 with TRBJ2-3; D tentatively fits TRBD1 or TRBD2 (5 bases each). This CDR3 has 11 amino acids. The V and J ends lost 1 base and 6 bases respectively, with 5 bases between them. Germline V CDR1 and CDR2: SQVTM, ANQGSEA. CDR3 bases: TGCAGCGTTGAAGGGGGGGATACGCAGTATTTT. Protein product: CSVEGGDTQYF.

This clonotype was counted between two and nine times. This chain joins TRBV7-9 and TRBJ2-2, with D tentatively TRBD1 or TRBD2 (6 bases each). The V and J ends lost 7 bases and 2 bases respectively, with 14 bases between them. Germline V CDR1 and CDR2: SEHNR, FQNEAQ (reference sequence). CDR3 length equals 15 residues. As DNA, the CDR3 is TGTGCCAGCACCTATGGGGGGACAAACACCGGGGAGCTGTTTTTT. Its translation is CASTYGGTNTGELFF.

As DNA, the CDR3 is TGCAGTGCTAGGCCCGGTAGCGGGAGCTCCTACGAGCAGTACTTC. Translated: CSARPGSGSSYEQYF. This chain links TRBV20-1 with TRBJ2-7, with 9 bases identical to TRBD2. The CDR3 is made up of 15 amino acids. Germline V gene lookup returns CDR1 DFQATT and CDR2 SNEGSKA (reference sequence). The J segment lost 0 bases and the V segment lost 3 bases, leaving 6 bases of the junction unmatched.